These 14 T cell receptor beta chains originate from one sample sequenced in a study of blood T cell repertoires in COVID-19. Generated by immunoSEQ multiplex PCR, the TCRdb table keeps only in-frame clones and is missing some. The table shows under 60,000 clones, with roughly four fifths occurring only once. The specimen sequenced was peripheral blood. These receptor sequences come from a man aged 60-69 years with acute or convalescent COVID-19.

The rearrangement joins TRBV10-3 to TRBJ2-7; 7 bases fit TRBD1. Looked up from germline, CDR1 is ENHRY and CDR2 is SYGVKD. CDR3 length: 15 residues. V was clipped by 3 bases and J by 5 bases; unmatched bases: 10. This CDR3 is CAISDRTGEINEQYF. DNA for the CDR3: TGTGCCATCAGTGATCGTACAGGGGAGATCAACGAGCAGTACTTC.

This clone was detected once. The CDR3 protein is CASSLNLLDTQYF. DNA of the CDR3: TGTGCCAGCAGCTTAAATCTTCTGGATACGCAGTATTTT. This chain joins TRBV7-9 and TRBJ2-3; no clear D gene. Trimming cost V 2 bases and J 6 bases, with 9 bases left between them. The V gene's germline CDR1 is SEHNR and CDR2 FQNEAQ (reference sequence). CDR3 length: 13 residues.

This clone came up a few times. This chain uses TRBV7-8 with TRBJ1-5; D gene unclear. This CDR3 spans 13 amino acids. V dropped 3 bases and J dropped 7 bases, with 10 bases sitting between them. In germline, CDR1 is SGHVS, CDR2 FQNEAQ. In nucleotides, the CDR3 is TGTGCCAGCAGCTTCTCGGGTGGCCAGCCCCAGCATTTT. This codes for CASSFSGGQPQHF.

The CDR3 loop reads CASSEAEGGIYSNQPQHF. CDR3 nucleotide sequence: TGTGCCAGCAGTGAAGCGGAGGGGGGGATTTATAGCAATCAGCCCCAGCATTTT. The chain is built from TRBV6-1 and TRBJ1-5, with D possibly being TRBD1 (6 bases). Deletions cut 0 bases from V and 0 bases from J, with 15 bases between. The CDR3 length is 18 residues. CDR1 MNHNS and CDR2 SASEGT come from the germline V gene.

The genes are TRBV4-2 and TRBJ2-1; 9 bases fit TRBD2. CDR1 is LGHNA and CDR2 is YNFKEQ in the germline V gene. This CDR3 is 16 amino acids long. V lost 3 bases, J lost 4 bases, and 7 bases stayed unmatched. CDR3 DNA: TGTGCCAGCAGCCAGGCAGCGGGGGGCTTGTACAATGAGCAGTTCTTC. Its protein product is CASSQAAGGLYNEQFF.

J is TRBJ2-1 and V is TRBV5-1; unclear D gene. CDR3 size: 16 residues. Germline CDR1 SGHRS, CDR2 YFSETQ. V gave up 4 bases and J gave up 3 bases, with 17 bases separating them. The CDR3 DNA follows: TGCGCCAGCAGCCCGAAGGTGGGCACGGACTACAATGAGCAGTTCTTC. Translating gives CASSPKVGTDYNEQFF. The whole variable domain, filled in from reference TRBV5-1 and TRBJ2-1, reads KAGVTQTPRYLIKTRGQQVTLSCSPISGHRSVSWYQQTPGQGLQFLFEYFSETQRNKGNFPGRFSGRQFSNSRSEMNVSTLELGDSALYLCASSPKVGTDYNEQFFGPGTRLTVL.

The chain uses TRBV5-6 and TRBJ1-1; TRBD1 matches 11 bases. J was trimmed by 5 bases and V by 2 bases; bases with no gene match: 2. Germline CDR1 and CDR2: SGHDT and YYEEEE. The length of the CDR3 is 14 residues. CDR3 sequence (DNA): TGTGCCAGCAGCTTCGGGACAGGGGGAACTGAAGCTTTCTTT. The encoded protein is CASSFGTGGTEAFF. The full variable domain, with the rest looked up from reference TRBV5-6 and TRBJ1-1, is DAGVTQSPTHLIKTRGQQVTLRCSPKSGHDTVSWYQQALGQGPQFIFQYYEEEERQRGNFPDRFSGHQFPNYSSELNVNALLLGDSALYLCASSFGTGGTEAFFGQGTRLTVV.

This clone was recorded only once. This sequence joins TRBV27 and TRBJ2-1, with 8 positions matching TRBD1. V was pared by 6 bases and J by 7 bases, with 8 bases of the junction left unmatched. CDR1 is MNHEY, CDR2 SMNVEV, per germline (reference sequence). The CDR3 is 14 residues long. CDR3 bases: TGTGCCAGCAGCAGTAGGGACAGGCAGAATGAGCAGTTCTTC. Its translation: CASSSRDRQNEQFF.

The genes are TRBV13 and TRBJ2-1; TRBD1 might be the D (6 bases). The V gene's germline CDR1 is PRHDT and CDR2 FYEKMQ (reference sequence). Trimming cost V 6 bases and J 4 bases, with 10 bases left between them. CDR3 size: 13 residues. The CDR3 protein is CASSSDSYNEQFF. In nucleotides, the CDR3 is TGTGCCAGCAGTTCGGACAGTTACAATGAGCAGTTCTTC.

The chain joins TRBV10-3 to TRBJ2-1; no clear D. The V end lost 6 bases, the J end lost 6 bases, and 6 bases lay between the germline ends. Germline V gene sequence: CDR1 ENHRY, CDR2 SYGVKD. This CDR3 is 11 amino acids long. This CDR3 reads CAISELNEQFF. The CDR3 DNA reads as TGTGCCATCAGCGAGCTCAATGAGCAGTTCTTC.

This clone was seen only a few times. This rearrangement joins TRBV5-4 to TRBJ1-6, with unresolved D. V lost 2 bases to trimming and J lost 9 bases, with 12 bases between them. Germline V gives CDR1 SGHNT, CDR2 YYREEE (reference sequence). CDR3 length: 14 amino acids. This chain's CDR3 is CASSFLSVGSPLHF. The CDR3 coding sequence is TGTGCCAGCAGCTTCCTCAGCGTCGGTTCACCCCTCCACTTT.

The rearrangement joins TRBV11-2 to TRBJ2-7; TRBD1 matches 8 bases. Trimming cost V 5 bases and J 3 bases; bases outside gene matches: 6. The length of the CDR3 is 14 residues. The germline V gene has CDR1 SGHAT and CDR2 FQNNGV. CDR3 sequence (DNA): TGTGCCAGCAGCCATTCACAGGGGGGCTACGAGCAGTACTTC. Residues: CASSHSQGGYEQYF.

CDR3 nucleotides: TGTGCCAGCTCACCACTAGCGGGGGGGCCGGCGGATACGCAGTATTTT. This codes for CASSPLAGGPADTQYF. The chain has TRBV18 and TRBJ2-3, with TRBD2 matching over 11 bases. The CDR3 spans 16 residues. Per the germline V gene, CDR1 is KGHSH and CDR2 is LQKENI. V was clipped by 1 base and J by 6 bases; unmatched bases: 6.

The chain uses TRBV5-6 and TRBJ2-1; tentative D call: TRBD1 (5 bases). The CDR3 consists of 13 residues. V shed 5 bases and J shed 6 bases, with 12 bases lying between them. The V gene's germline CDR1 is SGHDT and CDR2 YYEEEE. CDR3 nucleotides: TGTGCCAGCAGGCCCCAGGGCGGCAATGAGCAGTTCTTC. Translated: CASRPQGGNEQFF.